This T cell receptor (beta chain) was obtained from a study of patients and donors after allogeneic stem cell transplantation. This clonotype has ten or more counts. CDR1 is SNHLY and CDR2 is FYNNEI in the germline V gene. The ends lost 7 bases at V and 4 bases at J; junction bases unmatched: 6. The CDR3 is made up of 15 amino acids. TCRdb reanalysed the RT-PCR reads using MiXCR and keeps one entry per CDR3 protein. The sample has roughly 230,000 distinct CDR3 sequences; roughly 14% are singletons. This sequence joins TRBV2 and TRBJ1-6; 8 nucleotides match TRBD1. The sample comprised blood, either unsorted or a sorted T cell fraction (not recorded which). The clonotype comes from a human donor who was either an allogeneic HSCT recipient or a stem cell or donor lymphocyte infusion donor (not recorded which). It is not recorded whose cells these are; they may come from a transplant donor. The CDR3 sequence is CASMRDRGYNSPLHF. The CDR3 DNA reads TGTGCCAGCATGCGCGACAGGGGATATAATTCACCCCTCCACTTT.